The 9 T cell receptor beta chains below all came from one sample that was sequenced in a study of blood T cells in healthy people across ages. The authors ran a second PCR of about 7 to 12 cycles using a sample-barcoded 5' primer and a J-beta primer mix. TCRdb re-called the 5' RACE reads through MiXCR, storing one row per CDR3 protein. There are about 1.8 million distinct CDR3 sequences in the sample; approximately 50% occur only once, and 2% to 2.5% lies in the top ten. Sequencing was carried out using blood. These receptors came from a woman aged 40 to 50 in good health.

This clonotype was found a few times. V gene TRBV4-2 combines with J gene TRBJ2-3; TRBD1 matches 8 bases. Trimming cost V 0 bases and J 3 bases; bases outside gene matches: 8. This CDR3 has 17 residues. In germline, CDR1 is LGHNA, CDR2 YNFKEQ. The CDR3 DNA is TGTGCCAGCAGCCAAGAATTCGCAGGGGGCTCGACAGATACGCAGTATTTT. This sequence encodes CASSQEFAGGSTDTQYF.

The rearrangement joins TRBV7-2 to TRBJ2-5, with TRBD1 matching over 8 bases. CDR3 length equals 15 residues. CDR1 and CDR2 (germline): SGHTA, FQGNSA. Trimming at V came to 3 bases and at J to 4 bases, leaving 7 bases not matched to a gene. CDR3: CASSFQGASVETQYF. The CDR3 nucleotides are TGTGCCAGCAGCTTCCAGGGGGCGTCGGTAGAGACCCAGTACTTC. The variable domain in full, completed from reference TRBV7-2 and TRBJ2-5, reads GAGVSQSPSNKVTEKGKDVELRCDPISGHTALYWYRQSLGQGLEFLIYFQGNSAPDKSGLPSDRFSAERTGGSVSTLTIQRTQQEDSAVYLCASSFQGASVETQYFGPGTRLLVL.

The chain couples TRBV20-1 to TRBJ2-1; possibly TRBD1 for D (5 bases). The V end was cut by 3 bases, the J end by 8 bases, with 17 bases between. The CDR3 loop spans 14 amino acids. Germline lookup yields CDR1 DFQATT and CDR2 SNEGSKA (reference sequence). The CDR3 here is CSASDHQGFDEQFF. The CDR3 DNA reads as TGCAGTGCTAGCGACCACCAGGGTTTTGATGAGCAGTTCTTC.

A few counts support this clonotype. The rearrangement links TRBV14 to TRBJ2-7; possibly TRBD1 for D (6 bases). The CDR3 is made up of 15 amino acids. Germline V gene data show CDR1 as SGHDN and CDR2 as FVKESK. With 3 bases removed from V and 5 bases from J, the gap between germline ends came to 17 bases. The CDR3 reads CASSHCVQGDHEQYF. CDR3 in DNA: TGTGCCAGCAGCCATTGCGTACAGGGCGATCACGAGCAGTACTTC.

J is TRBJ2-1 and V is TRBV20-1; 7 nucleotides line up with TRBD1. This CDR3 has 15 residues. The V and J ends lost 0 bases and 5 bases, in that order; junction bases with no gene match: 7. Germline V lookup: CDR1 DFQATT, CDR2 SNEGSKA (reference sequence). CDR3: CSARDADRDDNEQFF. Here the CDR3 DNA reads TGCAGTGCTAGAGATGCAGACAGGGATGACAATGAGCAGTTCTTC.

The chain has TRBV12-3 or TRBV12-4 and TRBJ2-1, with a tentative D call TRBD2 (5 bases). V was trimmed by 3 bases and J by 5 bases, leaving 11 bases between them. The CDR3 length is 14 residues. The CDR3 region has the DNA TGTGCCAGCAGTTTGTTGGACTTAAACAATGAGCAGTTCTTC. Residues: CASSLLDLNNEQFF.

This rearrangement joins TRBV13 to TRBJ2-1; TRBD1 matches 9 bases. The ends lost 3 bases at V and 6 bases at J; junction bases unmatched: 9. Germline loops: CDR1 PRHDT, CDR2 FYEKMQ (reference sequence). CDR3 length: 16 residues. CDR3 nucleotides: TGTGCCAGCAGCTTTCCGGGACAGGGTTCTTTCAATGAGCAGTTCTTC. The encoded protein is CASSFPGQGSFNEQFF.

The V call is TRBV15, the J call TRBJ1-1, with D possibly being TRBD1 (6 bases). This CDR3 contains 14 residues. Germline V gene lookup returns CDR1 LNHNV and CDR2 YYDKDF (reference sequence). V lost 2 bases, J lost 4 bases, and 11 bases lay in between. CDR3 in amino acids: CATSRQGGGTEAFF. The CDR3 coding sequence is TGTGCCACCAGCAGACAGGGAGGGGGCACTGAAGCTTTCTTT.

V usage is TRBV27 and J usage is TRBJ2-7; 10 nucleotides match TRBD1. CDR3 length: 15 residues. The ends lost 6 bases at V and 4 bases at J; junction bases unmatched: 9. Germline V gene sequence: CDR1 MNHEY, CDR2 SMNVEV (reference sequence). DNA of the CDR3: TGTGCCAGCAGCTCCACCAGGGACAGGGGTTACGAGCAGTACTTC. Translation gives CASSSTRDRGYEQYF.